This T cell receptor (beta chain) was sequenced for a study of cytomegalovirus exposure and HLA in healthy donors. General observations from the study: Follow-up analysis seemed to connect common viral pathogens with several of the most significant clusters identified. Data from an earlier analysis indicated that most TCR beta V segments were productive either about 87% or about 30% of the time.

To note about this clone: The antigen remains unidentified.

Primers: 60 Vbeta forward and 13 Jbeta reverse. Data came from immunoSEQ multiplex PCR; TCRdb stores just in-frame clones and leaves some out. Here the sample table reports about 130,000 clones. This TCR came from a woman aged 60-70 years in good health and CMV-seronegative. Sequenced input: PBMCs.

The CDR3 is CASSQARGQGAYEQYF. The DNA of the CDR3 is TGTGCCAGCAGCCAAGCCCGAGGACAGGGAGCCTACGAGCAGTACTTC. The genes are TRBV4-2 and TRBJ2-7, with 8 bases lining up with TRBD1. J gave up 2 bases and V 1 base, and 7 bases lay outside the gene matches. Germline CDR1 and CDR2: LGHNA and YNFKEQ. The CDR3 has 16 residues.